These 22 T cell receptor beta chains came from one sample sequenced in a study of OX40 agonist ivuxolimab in advanced cancers. Measured with immunoSEQ multiplex PCR; TCRdb has only the in-frame clones, and not every one. This table holds around 99,000 clones, 80% to 95% found once. Material: CD4+ or CD8+ T cells sorted from blood, obtained in a trial of the OX40 agonist ivuxolimab. The receptors were sampled from an adult with an advanced solid tumor such as melanoma, head and neck, liver or kidney cancer.

V and J are TRBV6-5 and TRBJ2-1, with 7 positions matching TRBD1. There are 15 residues in the CDR3. With V trimmed by 0 bases and J by 10 bases, 9 bases remained unmatched. Looked up from germline, CDR1 is MNHEY and CDR2 is SVGAGI. CDR3 residues: CASSYSAQGVREQFF. CDR3 nucleotide sequence: TGTGCCAGCAGTTACTCAGCCCAGGGGGTAAGGGAGCAGTTCTTC.

CDR3 coding DNA: TGTGCCAGCTCGCATGGACAGAACACTGAAGCTTTCTTT. It codes for CASSHGQNTEAFF. This sequence joins TRBV18 and TRBJ1-1, with D perhaps matching TRBD1 (5 bases). The germline gives CDR1 KGHSH, CDR2 LQKENI. V was pared by 6 bases and J by 1 base, with 9 bases between. The CDR3 runs 13 residues.

This chain uses TRBV7-9 with TRBJ2-7; a weak D match, TRBD2 (5 bases). Trimming took 4 bases from V and 2 from J, leaving 15 bases between them. The CDR3 length is 15 residues. Germline CDR1 reads SEHNR; CDR2 reads FQNEAQ (reference sequence). CDR3 region: CASSSSSPGTYEQYF. CDR3 sequence (DNA): TGTGCCAGCAGCTCATCCTCCCCGGGGACCTACGAGCAGTACTTC.

This clone was detected a few times. The rearrangement links TRBV20-1 to TRBJ2-7; D is uncertain. This CDR3 is built from 9 residues. Germline CDR1 DFQATT, CDR2 SNEGSKA (reference sequence). Trimming removed 5 bases at V and 4 bases at J, with 3 bases between. The CDR3 is CSADYEQYF. DNA for the CDR3: TGCAGTGCTGATTACGAGCAGTACTTC.

The chain employs TRBV14 and TRBJ2-7, with TRBD2 matching over 7 bases. This CDR3 contains 15 residues. Looked up from germline, CDR1 is SGHDN and CDR2 is FVKESK. Losses at the gene ends were 4 bases for V and 3 bases for J; bases not matched to a gene: 9. For the CDR3, the DNA is TGTGCCAGCAGCCTTGGGAGGGGCGGCTTCTACGAGCAGTACTTC. Its protein product is CASSLGRGGFYEQYF.

The genes are TRBV7-9 and TRBJ1-1; D is unresolved. V was pared by 1 base and J by 3 bases, with 6 bases between. The CDR3 length is 13 residues. The germline CDR1 and CDR2 sequences are SEHNR and FQNEAQ (reference sequence). CDR3 in DNA: TGTGCCAGCAGCTTAGACCTTTACACTGAAGCTTTCTTT. Translated: CASSLDLYTEAFF.

Only a few counts were recorded for this clone. The rearrangement links TRBV4-1 to TRBJ2-3; no clear D gene. The CDR3 is 17 residues long. CDR1 MGHRA and CDR2 YSYEKL come from the germline V gene. V lost 2 bases and J lost 5, with 20 bases in between. CDR3 sequence reads: CASSQQDLVSVGDTQYF. Here the CDR3 DNA reads TGCGCCAGCAGCCAACAGGATCTAGTATCGGTGGGAGATACGCAGTATTTT.

The gene calls are TRBV5-6 and TRBJ1-1; 8 nucleotides match TRBD1. The CDR3 runs to 17 residues. CDR1 is SGHDT, CDR2 YYEEEE, per germline. The V segment lost 3 bases and the J segment 0 bases; nucleotides outside the gene matches: 10. CDR3: CASSSWKGTGMNTEAFF. DNA for the CDR3: TGTGCCAGCAGCTCTTGGAAAGGGACAGGAATGAACACTGAAGCTTTCTTT. Together with reference TRBV5-6 and TRBJ1-1, the CDR3 gives the full variable domain: DAGVTQSPTHLIKTRGQQVTLRCSPKSGHDTVSWYQQALGQGPQFIFQYYEEEERQRGNFPDRFSGHQFPNYSSELNVNALLLGDSALYLCASSSWKGTGMNTEAFFGQGTRLTVV.

CDR3 residues: CASSPPRTGPTNEAFF. As DNA, the CDR3 is TGTGCCAGCTCACCACCGCGGACAGGCCCGACGAACGAAGCTTTCTTT. The genes are TRBV18 and TRBJ1-1; 7 bases map to TRBD1. Germline V gene data show CDR1 as KGHSH and CDR2 as LQKENI. The CDR3 totals 16 residues. The V segment lost 0 bases and the J segment 8 bases; nucleotides outside the gene matches: 12.

V gene TRBV4-1 combines with J gene TRBJ2-5; TRBD1 aligns across 7 bases. The J call could be wrong; TRBJ2-7 is a better fit for the DNA end. CDR3 length: 14 amino acids. Germline-derived CDR1 and CDR2 are MGHRA and YSYEKL. The CDR3 spells CASSQAAGGYEQYF. The CDR3, as DNA: TGCGCCAGCAGCCAAGCCGCAGGGGGTTACGAGCAGTACTTC.

The gene calls are TRBV6-5 and TRBJ2-5; D possibly corresponds to TRBD2 (5 bases). V was clipped by 0 bases and J by 4 bases, with 15 bases between them. Per germline, CDR1 MNHEY and CDR2 SVGAGI. The CDR3 totals 16 residues. The CDR3 is CASSYSPHTGIETQYF. CDR3 sequence (DNA): TGTGCCAGCAGTTACTCGCCCCACACCGGGATAGAGACCCAGTACTTC.

The V gene is TRBV7-8, the J gene TRBJ1-5; weak D call: TRBD1 (6 bases). The CDR3 sequence is 13 residues long. V was trimmed by 2 bases and J by 8 bases, leaving 10 bases between them. Germline V gives CDR1 SGHVS, CDR2 FQNEAQ. The CDR3 DNA follows: TGTGCCAGCAGCTTAACAGGGATAGAGCCCCAGCATTTT. As protein: CASSLTGIEPQHF.

This chain connects TRBV5-4 to TRBJ2-7, with 7 nucleotides matching TRBD1. V shed 4 bases and J 5 bases; nucleotides not matched to a gene: 9. The CDR3 consists of 14 residues. The germline V gene has CDR1 SGHNT and CDR2 YYREEE (reference sequence). Here the CDR3 DNA reads TGTGCCAGCAGCCCGCAACGACAGGGTCACGAGCAGTACTTC. Translated: CASSPQRQGHEQYF.

The gene calls are TRBV5-4 and TRBJ2-1; 7 bases are shared with TRBD2. The CDR3 runs to 15 residues. V gave up 5 bases and J gave up 6 bases; unmatched junction bases: 11. Germline V gene lookup returns CDR1 SGHNT and CDR2 YYREEE (reference sequence). In DNA, the CDR3 is TGTGCCAGCAGTTCGGGCGCTAGCGGAAGCAATGAGCAGTTCTTC. Protein: CASSSGASGSNEQFF.

This chain uses TRBV19 with TRBJ1-5; a possible D gene is TRBD1 (6 bases). Germline-derived CDR1 and CDR2 are LNHDA and SQIVND (reference sequence). This CDR3 comprises 15 residues. V lost 3 bases to trimming and J lost 2 bases, with 11 bases between them. CDR3 sequence reads: CASSIGGGRNQPQHF. As DNA, the CDR3 is TGTGCCAGTAGTATTGGAGGGGGTCGCAATCAGCCCCAGCATTTT.

V gene TRBV7-6 combines with J gene TRBJ1-1, with D possibly TRBD1 on 6 matching bases. This CDR3 is 13 amino acids long. V was cut by 5 bases and J by 1 base, with 8 bases left in between. CDR1 and CDR2 from the germline V gene are SGHVS and FNYEAQ. The CDR3 protein is CASSLTGNTEAFF. CDR3 bases: TGTGCCAGCAGCCTGACAGGGAACACTGAAGCTTTCTTT.

The CDR3 loop is CASSPGTGGYEQYF. The CDR3 DNA sequence: TGTGCCAGCAGCCCGGGGACGGGGGGATACGAGCAGTACTTC. This chain uses TRBV7-2 with TRBJ2-5; 7 positions match TRBD2. The J call is uncertain, as TRBJ2-7 better fits the DNA end. CDR1 is SGHTA, CDR2 FQGNSA, per germline. This CDR3 is built from 14 residues.

This sequence joins TRBV29-1 and TRBJ1-2; a possible D gene is TRBD1 (5 bases). There are 12 residues in the CDR3. Germline V lookup: CDR1 SQVTM, CDR2 ANQGSEA. The ends were cut back, 4 bases at V and 4 bases at J, with 10 bases in the middle. CDR3 in DNA: TGCAGCGTTGGGAAGGGGCTCTATGGCTACACCTTC. Translation: CSVGKGLYGYTF.

This chain links TRBV5-1 with TRBJ2-3; D ambiguous. The CDR3 consists of 13 residues. From germline, CDR1 is SGHRS and CDR2 YFSETQ. Deletions cut 1 base from V and 0 bases from J, with 3 bases between. The CDR3 DNA follows: TGCGCCAGCAGCTTGACTAGCACAGATACGCAGTATTTT. Its protein is CASSLTSTDTQYF.

This chain connects TRBV10-2 to TRBJ1-5; no clear D gene. Trimming removed 3 bases from V and 0 bases from J, with 9 bases in between. The CDR3 consists of 15 residues. CDR1 and CDR2 (germline): WSHSY, SAAADI. The CDR3 DNA sequence: TGCGCCAGCAGTGACGGTCAGTTTAGCAATCAGCCCCAGCATTTT. This codes for CASSDGQFSNQPQHF.

The chain employs TRBV14 and TRBJ1-1, with 9 positions matching TRBD1. The length of the CDR3 is 16 residues. Germline CDR1 is SGHDN and CDR2 is FVKESK. Trimming took 3 bases from V and 4 from J; bases not matched to a gene: 9. CDR3 protein: CASSQIIGTGLTEAFF. The CDR3 DNA reads as TGTGCCAGCAGCCAGATAATTGGGACAGGGCTCACTGAAGCTTTCTTT.

V gene TRBV19 combines with J gene TRBJ2-2; TRBD2 might be the D (6 bases). CDR1 LNHDA and CDR2 SQIVND come from the germline V gene (reference sequence). V was trimmed by 9 bases and J by 3 bases, leaving 14 bases between them. This CDR3 region has 14 residues. CDR3 in DNA: TGTGCCAGCAGGGAACAGCGGGACACCGGGGAGCTGTTTTTT. Protein sequence: CASREQRDTGELFF. The full variable domain, its missing parts supplied by reference TRBV19 and TRBJ2-2, is DGGITQSPKYLFRKEGQNVTLSCEQNLNHDAMYWYRQDPGQGLRLIYYSQIVNDFQKGDIAEGYSVSREKKESFPLTVTSAQKNPTAFYLCASREQRDTGELFFGEGSRLTVL.